This entry is about one TCR beta chain. It lacks a known antigen. Per-base qualities were not stored, and no clone one base away is much larger. The sample belongs to a study of long-term antiretroviral therapy in people with HIV (dated by TCRdb to about 2022). Context from the whole study: The earliest samples were collected approximately a decade before the 2015 WHO recommendation for immediate ART, a period when ART was typically delayed until CD4 counts fell. This retrospective serial study examined whether starting ART and sustained HIV suppression were associated with changes in the composition and diversity of the TRB repertoire in peripheral blood. Of the approximately 30 participants with HIV, approximately ten were female. No cross-contamination during QIAcube processing was seen in test extractions of a monoclonal T-cell line run alongside around 34 polyclonal samples. A total of under 250 cryopreserved PBMC samples were contributed to the cohort by 30 adults with confirmed HIV infection, with samples collected serially over a mean of 6 years (range 1-12). The paper as a whole reports these results and caveats: At every time point, the repertoire was dominated by expanded TRB clones first identified before ART initiation, although this dominance fluctuated and, in many PLHIV, declined after ART. Samples dated from the mid-2000s to the late 2010s, and the ART regimens used may be less effective than current ones. Unsorted PBMC were profiled instead of sorted CD4+ and CD8+ T cells because pre-ART samples had limited cell numbers. Because PBMC availability was limited, only the TCR beta chain was sequenced, with no alpha chain pairing. Starting ART was linked to a significant rise in TRB diversity, yet even after long-term ART the diversity remained significantly lower than in transplant donor controls. No data were available on ART adherence, viral resistance or therapy changes, limiting inferences about post-ART repertoire changes. Compared with controls, HIV repertoires had narrower CDR3 length ranges, and the network structure pointed to an antigen-experienced repertoire that shifted only slightly toward naive after ART.

Participants were included only if at least one PBMC sample before ART initiation and at least two post-ART samples were available. Treatment was received in the United States of America by all participants with HIV. Before DNA extraction, cryopreserved samples containing about 0.95-10 million PBMC were thawed and washed. At the time of the earliest PBMC sample for each participant with HIV, ages ranged from roughly 23 to 60 years. Each participant contributed PBMC samples from 1-4 timepoints before ART initiation and 2-8 timepoints after ART initiation, with a median of 7 samples. For every participant, serial HIV viral load, CD4+ T-cell count, ART history and demographic data were obtained. Genomic DNA was extracted from unsorted PBMC with a Qiagen kit on a QIAcube, processed in batches of 12 samples. CDR1 and CDR2 were assigned from the germline V gene as SGHTA and FQGNSA. From cysteine to phenylalanine, the CDR3 is 16 amino acids long. Only the CDR3 part of the read is kept: 48 bases, read in frame from the first base. Trimming takes 1 base off V and 8 bases off J; junction bases not matched to a gene: 10.

The immunoSEQ hsTCRB v3.0 assay was used at survey level resolution for TRB variable region sequencing. The targeted TRB sequencing depth was roughly 40,000-55,000 T-cell genomes per sample. Pooled TRB libraries were sequenced on an Illumina MiSeq with a v3 150-cycle kit. As for the original processing: Repertoire analysis was performed in R inside a reproducible Nextflow workflow that covered QC, data transformation and analysis. LymphoSeq2, an R package for exploring AIRR-Seq data, was used to implement the custom analyses. Four samples that yielded fewer than 5000 total TRB sequences were excluded, so that approximately 200 HIV repertoires were analyzed. Of the approximately 190 retained HIV repertoires, almost 60 were collected before and 120 to 130 after ART initiation. Repertoires were downsampled to 5000 TRB nucleotide sequences, and summary statistics were averaged over 100 downsampling iterations. Only TRB sequences with CDR3 regions of at least seven amino acids were retained for analysis. Diversity was assessed using a clonality score derived from Shannon entropy and using the Gini coefficient. In repertoire networks, the top 5000 CDR3 amino acid sequences were linked whenever an edit distance of one separated two sequences. Antigen specificity groups and MHC restriction were predicted for TRB CDR3 amino acid sequences with GLIPH2. To flag known associations with CMV, EBV, HIV or tissue antigens, CDR3 amino acid sequences were compared against VDJdb and McPAS-TCR. Pre-ART, post-ART and control groups were compared with Wilcoxon signed-rank tests and Holm-Bonferroni correction. The table was pulled from immuneACCESS by TCRdb, which kept in-frame rearrangements only. Such tables lose some clones; where checked, under half of the loss comes from unresolved V genes, and the rest has no known cause. That table supplies the V and J calls and clone size; D and trimming were determined from the DNA. The sample yields approximately 15,000 clones; around nine tenths were counted once. More than 7% of the sample goes to the ten largest clones.

The source material was unsorted PBMCs, sampled 0.3 years after starting antiretroviral therapy. This receptor was identified in a man aged 60-69 years with HIV. The chain couples TRBV7-2 to TRBJ2-1; TRBD1 matches 8 bases in the middle. The CDR3 is CASSLVGSGQGHEQFF. The DNA sequence follows: TGTGCCAGCAGCTTAGTCGGGTCTGGACAGGGACATGAGCAGTTCTTC. The CDR3 plus the reference TRBV7-2 and TRBJ2-1 genes for the other parts give the full variable domain: GAGVSQSPSNKVTEKGKDVELRCDPISGHTALYWYRQSLGQGLEFLIYFQGNSAPDKSGLPSDRFSAERTGGSVSTLTIQRTQQEDSAVYLCASSLVGSGQGHEQFFGPGTRLTVL.